One T cell receptor (beta chain) is described in this entry. The method was immunoSEQ multiplex PCR; TCRdb's version includes in-frame clones alone and lacks a portion of them. The table records tens of thousands of clones, 83% of them present only once. This specimen comes from a study of T cells in narcolepsy. The ends were cut back, 3 bases at V and 7 bases at J, with 14 bases in the middle. The CDR3 has 13 residues. Germline V gene lookup returns CDR1 SGHNT and CDR2 YYREEE (reference sequence). The chain carries TRBV5-4 and TRBJ2-7, with no clear D. Material for sequencing was CD45RA- memory CD4+ T cells from PBMCs. The TCR was taken from a human donor with narcolepsy. The CDR3 nucleotides read TGTGCCAGCAGCTGGGCCGGCCCCGGGGAGCAGTACTTC. Protein product: CASSWAGPGEQYF.